A single sample gave rise to the 3 T cell receptor beta chains below, sequenced in a study of blood T cell repertoires in COVID-19. Generated by immunoSEQ multiplex PCR, the TCRdb table keeps only in-frame clones and is missing some. Of 300,000 to 450,000 clones listed, roughly four fifths are singletons. Sequences were obtained from peripheral blood. The origin of the receptors is a human donor with acute or convalescent COVID-19. The donor label of this sample is uncertain.

The chain combines TRBV2 with TRBJ2-7; a weak D match, TRBD1 (6 bases). Trimming pared 8 bases from V and 1 base from J, leaving 12 bases between. The CDR3 loop spans 13 amino acids. CDR1 is SNHLY and CDR2 is FYNNEI in the germline V gene. The CDR3 loop is CASLRDISYEQYF. DNA for the CDR3: TGTGCCAGCCTCCGGGACATATCCTACGAGCAGTACTTC.

The J gene is TRBJ2-7, the V gene TRBV18, with 8 bases that match TRBD1. The junction had 2 bases not matched to a gene; V was cut back by 4 bases and J by 3 bases. The CDR3 is 13 residues long. CDR1 is KGHSH and CDR2 is LQKENI in the germline V gene. The CDR3 is CASSRDRLYEQYF. The CDR3 region has the DNA TGTGCCAGCTCACGGGACAGGCTCTACGAGCAGTACTTC.

The CDR3 sequence is CASSQLGGSGANVLTF. As DNA, the CDR3 is TGTGCCAGCAGCCAGCTAGGGGGCTCTGGGGCCAACGTCCTGACTTTC. This rearrangement joins TRBV4-2 to TRBJ2-6; D may be TRBD1 (6 bases). Trimming removed 3 bases from V and 0 bases from J, with 9 bases in between. The CDR3 runs to 16 residues. Germline CDR1 LGHNA, CDR2 YNFKEQ.